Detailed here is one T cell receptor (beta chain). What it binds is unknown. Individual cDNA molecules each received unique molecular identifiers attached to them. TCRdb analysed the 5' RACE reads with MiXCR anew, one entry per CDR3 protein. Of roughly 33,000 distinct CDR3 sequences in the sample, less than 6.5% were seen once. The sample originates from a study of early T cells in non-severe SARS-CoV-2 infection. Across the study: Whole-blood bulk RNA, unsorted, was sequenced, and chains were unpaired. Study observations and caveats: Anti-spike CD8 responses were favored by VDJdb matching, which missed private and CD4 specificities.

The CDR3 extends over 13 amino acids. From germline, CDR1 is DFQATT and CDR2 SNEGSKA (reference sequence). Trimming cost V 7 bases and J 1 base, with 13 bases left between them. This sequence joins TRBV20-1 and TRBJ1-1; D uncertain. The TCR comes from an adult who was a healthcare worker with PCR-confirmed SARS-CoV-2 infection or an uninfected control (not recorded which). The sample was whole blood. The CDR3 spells CSVPERENTEAFF. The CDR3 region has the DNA TGCAGTGTTCCGGAAAGGGAGAACACTGAAGCTTTCTTT.